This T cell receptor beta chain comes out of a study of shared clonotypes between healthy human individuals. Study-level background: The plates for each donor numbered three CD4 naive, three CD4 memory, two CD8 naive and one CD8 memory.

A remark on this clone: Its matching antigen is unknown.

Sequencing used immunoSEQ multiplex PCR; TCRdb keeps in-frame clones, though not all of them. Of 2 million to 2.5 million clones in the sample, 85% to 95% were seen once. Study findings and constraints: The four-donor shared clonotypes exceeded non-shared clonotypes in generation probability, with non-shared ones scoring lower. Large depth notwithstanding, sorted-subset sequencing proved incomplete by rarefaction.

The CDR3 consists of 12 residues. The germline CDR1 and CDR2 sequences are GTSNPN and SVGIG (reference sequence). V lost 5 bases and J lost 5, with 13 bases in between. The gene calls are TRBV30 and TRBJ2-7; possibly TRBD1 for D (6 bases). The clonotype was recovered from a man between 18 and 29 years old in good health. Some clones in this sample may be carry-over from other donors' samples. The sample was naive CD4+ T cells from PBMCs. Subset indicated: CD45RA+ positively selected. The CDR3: CAWDEQGHEQYF. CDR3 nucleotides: TGTGCCTGGGATGAACAGGGCCACGAGCAGTACTTC.